Listed below are T cell receptor beta chains from one sample, sequenced in a study of CD4 T cells in relation to SARS-CoV-2 and coronaviruses. Their recognized antigens are unknown. Generated by immunoSEQ multiplex PCR, the TCRdb table keeps only in-frame clones and is missing some. The sample carries tens of thousands of clones, approximately 70% recorded once. Source material: CD4+ T cells from PBMCs, cultured in vitro. The receptors derive from a human donor in good health. Both conserved end residues are trimmed from each CDR3.

cdr3_aa: ASSSGGLFNSPLH
v_call: TRBV11-2
j_call: TRBJ1-6

cdr3_aa: ASSPLTAKNTEAF
v_call: TRBV18
j_call: TRBJ1-1

cdr3_aa: ASSAWTGNTEAF
v_call: TRBV6-4
j_call: TRBJ1-1

cdr3_aa: ASSEGGRNIQY
v_call: TRBV5-1
j_call: TRBJ2-4

cdr3_aa: ASSQVRQANTEAF
v_call: TRBV4-1
j_call: TRBJ1-1

cdr3_aa: ASSLTTRYNSPLH
v_call: TRBV5-6
j_call: TRBJ1-6

cdr3_aa: ASSPQGMMDTEAF
v_call: TRBV5-1
j_call: TRBJ1-1

cdr3_aa: ASSTWDRGNYEQY
v_call: TRBV7-9
j_call: TRBJ2-7

cdr3_aa: ASSPGTSVETDTQY
v_call: TRBV5-8
j_call: TRBJ2-3

cdr3_aa: ASSSGPWTDTQY
v_call: TRBV6-2/TRBV6-3
j_call: TRBJ2-3

cdr3_aa: ASSIFGRQGETQY
v_call: TRBV19
j_call: TRBJ2-5

cdr3_aa: ASVEGHSPLH
v_call: TRBV6-5
j_call: TRBJ1-6

cdr3_aa: ASSQDFGKGQLNSGTDTQY
v_call: TRBV4-3
j_call: TRBJ2-3

cdr3_aa: ASSLEGTDTSPLH
v_call: TRBV5-6
j_call: TRBJ1-6

cdr3_aa: ASRDSYNTGELF
v_call: TRBV9
j_call: TRBJ2-2

cdr3_aa: ASQWMSDTQY
v_call: TRBV18
j_call: TRBJ2-3

cdr3_aa: ASSLRGIGNEQF
v_call: TRBV28
j_call: TRBJ2-1

cdr3_aa: ASSSPGRQETQY
v_call: TRBV6-5
j_call: TRBJ2-5

cdr3_aa: AWSAFTGGLAVTSYNEQF
v_call: TRBV30
j_call: TRBJ2-1

cdr3_aa: ASSPDIHSNQPQH
v_call: TRBV4-3
j_call: TRBJ1-5

cdr3_aa: ASSARLARYNEQF
v_call: TRBV27
j_call: TRBJ2-1

cdr3_aa: ASSQDALAGGQEGTDTQY
v_call: TRBV3-1/TRBV3-2
j_call: TRBJ2-3

cdr3_aa: ASRWRVGGGTQGF
v_call: TRBV7-2
j_call: TRBJ2-1

cdr3_aa: ASSRTRTRPYEQY
v_call: TRBV9
j_call: TRBJ2-7

cdr3_aa: ASSIQGWEETQY
v_call: TRBV19
j_call: TRBJ2-5

cdr3_aa: ASSGGRRETQY
v_call: TRBV12-3/TRBV12-4
j_call: TRBJ2-5

cdr3_aa: ASSASGATYEQY
v_call: TRBV27
j_call: TRBJ2-7

cdr3_aa: ASSDPGLRTPLH
v_call: TRBV19
j_call: TRBJ1-6

cdr3_aa: ASSDGLANTQY
v_call: TRBV10-1
j_call: TRBJ2-3